Listed here is a single T cell receptor beta chain. Its antigen is currently unknown. This entry is derived from a study of CD8 T cells in ankylosing spondylitis. Regarding the study as a whole: Ankylosing spondylitis blood appeared to be characterized by a TCR beta motif of several highly homologous variants.

TCRdb independently ran MiXCR on the 5' RACE reads; one entry per CDR3 protein. Counted here are hundreds of thousands of distinct CDR3 sequences, 26% occurring once; the ten biggest clones make up 0.89%. Sequencing was done on a sample of blood, either unsorted or a sorted T cell fraction (not recorded which). The receptor comes from a male donor with ankylosing spondylitis.

CDR3 in DNA: TGCAGCGTGATACTAGCGGGGAGCACAGATACGCAGTATTTT. It yields the protein CSVILAGSTDTQYF. This chain uses TRBV29-1 with TRBJ2-3; TRBD2 matches 10 bases. The junction had 3 bases not matched to a gene; V was cut back by 6 bases and J by 0 bases. Germline-derived CDR1 and CDR2 are SQVTM and ANQGSEA. The CDR3 is 14 residues long.